These T cell receptor beta chains were read from a single sample in a study of cytomegalovirus exposure and HLA in healthy donors. Assay: immunoSEQ multiplex PCR; the TCRdb copy retains only in-frame clones and omits some. The table records about 160,000 clones, 75% of them present only once. The sequencing input was PBMCs. These TCRs come from a woman aged 45-60 years in good health and CMV-seropositive. Both conserved end residues are part of each CDR3. The D gene is left open where the match is weak. Some rows mark clone size as missing; the rest say once, few, many or name a class of expanded clone.

clone_size j_call d_call v_call cdr3_aa cdr3_nt
NA TRBJ2-3 NA TRBV27 CASSSWQTSTDTQYF TGTGCCAGCAGTTCCTGGCAGACTAGCACAGATACGCAGTATTTT
NA TRBJ1-1 NA TRBV9 CASSEAREQAGTNTEAFF TGTGCCAGCAGTGAGGCCCGTGAGCAGGCGGGGACTAACACTGAAGCTTTCTTT
NA TRBJ2-5 NA TRBV2 CASSHNPGTNKETQYF TGTGCCAGCAGTCATAATCCCGGGACAAATAAAGAGACCCAGTACTTC
NA TRBJ1-2 TRBD1 TRBV6-4 CASRPGTGGFGYTF TGTGCCAGCAGGCCCGGGACAGGGGGCTTCGGCTACACCTTC
NA TRBJ1-5 TRBD1 TRBV19 CASSPRQGGGHQPQHF TGTGCCAGTAGTCCCAGACAGGGGGGAGGACATCAGCCCCAGCATTTT
NA TRBJ1-5 NA TRBV5-6 CASSLFRSNQPQHF TGTGCCAGCAGCCTTTTTCGGAGCAATCAGCCCCAGCATTTT
NA TRBJ1-1 TRBD1 TRBV5-5 CASRQTGGSEAFF TGTGCCAGCAGACAAACAGGGGGAAGTGAAGCTTTCTTT
once TRBJ2-3 NA TRBV7-3 CASSSTGSTDTQYF TGTGCCAGCAGCTCTACGGGGTCTACAGATACGCAGTATTTT
NA TRBJ2-7 NA TRBV4-1 CASSQVVVGAPYEQYF TGCGCCAGCAGCCAAGTGGTCGTGGGGGCTCCCTACGAGCAGTACTTC
NA TRBJ2-7 TRBD2 TRBV5-1 CASSRVAGGYEQYF TGCGCCAGCAGCCGAGTTGCGGGGGGCTACGAGCAGTACTTC
NA TRBJ2-7 NA TRBV11-2 CASSLTFSYEQYF TGTGCCAGCAGCTTAACATTCTCCTACGAGCAGTACTTC
NA TRBJ1-6 TRBD1 TRBV4-1 CASSQDARRGTKNSPLHF TGCGCCAGCAGCCAAGATGCCCGCAGGGGGACGAAAAATTCACCCCTCCACTTT
NA TRBJ1-1 TRBD1 TRBV25-1 CASSEFARGQKAFF TGTGCCAGCAGTGAATTCGCGAGGGGACAGAAAGCTTTCTTT
NA TRBJ2-2 NA TRBV15 CATSRDSGGRELFF TGTGCCACCAGCAGAGATTCGGGGGGCAGGGAGCTGTTTTTT
NA TRBJ1-1 NA TRBV5-4 CASSMTVNTEAFF TGTGCCAGCAGTATGACAGTCAACACTGAAGCTTTCTTT
NA TRBJ2-1 TRBD2 TRBV2 CASSSGLGMYEQFF TGTGCCAGTTCCTCGGGACTAGGAATGTATGAGCAGTTCTTC
NA TRBJ1-2 TRBD1 TRBV5-5 CASSFSDRGVNYGYTF TGTGCCAGCAGCTTCAGTGACAGGGGCGTTAACTATGGCTACACCTTC
NA TRBJ2-7 TRBD2 TRBV4-1 CASSQEAAGGFEQYF TGCGCCAGCAGCCAAGAGGCAGCGGGGGGTTTCGAGCAGTACTTC
few TRBJ2-1 NA TRBV11-2 CASSSRVSGLGNEQFF TGTGCCAGCAGCTCTCGGGTTAGCGGCCTCGGCAATGAGCAGTTCTTC
once TRBJ2-1 TRBD1 TRBV2 CASSSRDRDVEQFF TGTGCCAGCAGTTCCCGGGACAGGGATGTTGAGCAGTTCTTC
once TRBJ2-7 TRBD1 TRBV7-9 CASSFTTGSYEQYF TGTGCCAGCAGCTTTACGACAGGGTCCTACGAGCAGTACTTC
NA TRBJ2-1 NA TRBV5-8 CASGGGTVWRSSYNEQFF TGTGCCAGCGGAGGGGGGACAGTGTGGAGGAGCTCCTACAATGAGCAGTTCTTC
NA TRBJ2-1 TRBD2 TRBV11-1 CASSALAGGTYNEQFF TGTGCCAGCAGCGCGCTAGCGGGGGGTACCTACAATGAGCAGTTCTTC
NA TRBJ1-2 NA TRBV7-9 CASSRGGYGYTF TGTGCCAGCAGCCGCGGGGGTTATGGCTACACCTTC
few TRBJ1-5 TRBD1 TRBV10-3 CAISAQGQGAGQPQHF TGTGCCATCAGTGCCCAAGGACAGGGGGCAGGTCAGCCCCAGCATTTT
few TRBJ2-1 NA TRBV2 CADRDSNSEQFF TGTGCCGACCGTGACAGCAATTCTGAGCAGTTCTTC
NA TRBJ2-2 TRBD1 TRBV29-1 CSVGQATGELFF TGCAGCGTCGGACAGGCGACCGGGGAGCTGTTTTTT
NA TRBJ1-5 NA TRBV28 CASSLGQPQHF TGTGCCAGCAGTTTAGGCCAGCCCCAGCATTTT
few TRBJ2-3 NA TRBV7-9 CASSQRGKTTDTQYF TGTGCCAGCAGTCAAAGGGGTAAGACCACAGATACGCAGTATTTT